The 20 T cell receptor beta chains presented below share a single source sample, sequenced in a study of cytomegalovirus exposure and HLA in healthy donors. The PCR was carried out with 60 Vbeta primers and 13 Jbeta primers. TCRdb's table, derived via immunoSEQ multiplex PCR, lists solely in-frame clones and lacks some. This sample carries 65,000 to 90,000 clones, around three quarters of them seen once, and the ten largest clones take more than 2.5%. Sequenced: PBMCs. These receptors came from a man in his forties in good health and CMV-seronegative.

The gene calls are TRBV5-6 and TRBJ1-5, with unresolved D. Trimming took 0 bases from V and 1 from J, leaving 5 bases between them. The CDR3 totals 14 residues. Germline V gives CDR1 SGHDT, CDR2 YYEEEE. The CDR3 coding sequence is TGTGCCAGCAGCTTGGGCACAAGCAATCAGCCCCAGCATTTT. It specifies CASSLGTSNQPQHF. Supplemented by reference TRBV5-6 and TRBJ1-5, the full variable domain reads DAGVTQSPTHLIKTRGQQVTLRCSPKSGHDTVSWYQQALGQGPQFIFQYYEEEERQRGNFPDRFSGHQFPNYSSELNVNALLLGDSALYLCASSLGTSNQPQHFGDGTRLSIL.

This clone was detected only a few times. This chain connects TRBV6-5 to TRBJ1-1, with D perhaps matching TRBD1 (6 bases). Germline CDR1 reads MNHEY; CDR2 reads SVGAGI. Trimming removed 6 bases at V and 4 bases at J, with 12 bases between. This CDR3 has 13 residues. DNA of the CDR3: TGTGCCAGCAGCTATGGACAGACCACTGAAGCTTTCTTT. Its protein is CASSYGQTTEAFF.

The V gene is TRBV7-6, the J gene TRBJ2-3; D might be TRBD1 (5 bases). This CDR3 comprises 14 residues. Germline CDR1 reads SGHVS; CDR2 reads FNYEAQ. Trimming pared 5 bases from V and 8 bases from J, leaving 17 bases between. The CDR3 is CASSQPEGDGTQYF. The CDR3 DNA follows: TGTGCCAGCAGCCAGCCGGAAGGGGATGGTACGCAGTATTTT.

The table lists this clone with a few counts. The V call is TRBV30, the J call TRBJ1-1; the D gene is possibly TRBD1 (5 bases). The germline CDR1 and CDR2 sequences are GTSNPN and SVGIG (reference sequence). The CDR3 runs to 15 residues. Trimming shortened V by 5 bases and J by 0 bases, and 16 bases separated the two germline ends. The DNA of the CDR3 is TGTGCCTGGGGGGGGACTCTCACCATGAACACTGAAGCTTTCTTT. Its protein product is CAWGGTLTMNTEAFF.

The chain combines TRBV5-4 with TRBJ2-7; 11 nucleotides align to TRBD1. CDR3 size: 13 residues. Germline CDR1 and CDR2: SGHNT and YYREEE (reference sequence). Trimming cost V 9 bases and J 2 bases; bases outside gene matches: 4. CDR3 coding DNA: TGTGCCACTACGGGACAGGGGGCCTACGAGCAGTACTTC. Its translation: CATTGQGAYEQYF.

This clone has a handful of counts. The rearrangement uses TRBV15 and TRBJ1-5; D may be TRBD1 (6 bases). The germline V and J ends were trimmed by 5 bases and 4 bases, with 18 bases remaining between them. The germline CDR1 and CDR2 sequences are LNHNV and YYDKDF (reference sequence). The CDR3 has 16 residues. The CDR3 nucleotides read TGTGCCACCAGCGGATTCCTTGGGGGGGCGAATCAGCCCCAGCATTTT. It codes for CATSGFLGGANQPQHF.

The chain couples TRBV9 to TRBJ2-7, with D perhaps TRBD2 (6 bases). The CDR3 consists of 14 residues. Germline V gene lookup returns CDR1 SGDLS and CDR2 YYNGEE. Between the trimmed V and J ends, which lost 2 bases and 8 bases, there was a span of 17 bases. In nucleotides, the CDR3 is TGTGCCAGCAGCGTGGGAGGAAGGGGAAGCAAGCAGTACTTC. Translation: CASSVGGRGSKQYF.

V usage is TRBV6-5 and J usage is TRBJ1-1; no reliable D call. The CDR3 is 13 amino acids. CDR1 is MNHEY, CDR2 SVGAGI, per germline. V lost 6 bases and J 9 bases, leaving 17 bases between the germline ends. In DNA, the CDR3 is TGTGCCAGCAGAGAAACGGGTAGTTTCCAAGCTTTCTTT. Protein sequence: CASRETGSFQAFF.

The V and J genes are TRBV20-1 and TRBJ1-1; D unclear. CDR3 length: 9 amino acids. Per the germline V gene, CDR1 is DFQATT and CDR2 is SNEGSKA (reference sequence). The V end lost 6 bases, the J end lost 12 bases, and 11 bases lay between the germline ends. CDR3 nucleotides: TGCAGTGCCAGTCACGAAACTTTCTTT. Amino acid sequence: CSASHETFF.

The rearrangement joins TRBV19 to TRBJ1-1, with 7 bases aligning to TRBD1. The CDR3 covers 12 residues. The ends lost 10 bases at V and 3 bases at J; junction bases unmatched: 5. CDR1 is LNHDA and CDR2 is SQIVND in the germline V gene (reference sequence). The CDR3 nucleotides are TGTGCCACCAGCCAGGGGGACACTGAAGCTTTCTTT. It codes for CATSQGDTEAFF.

The gene calls are TRBV4-3 and TRBJ2-7; tentatively, D is TRBD2 (7 bases). Trimming removed 1 base from V and 0 bases from J, with 10 bases in between. Germline CDR1 reads LGHNA; CDR2 reads YSLEER. The CDR3 totals 15 residues. CDR3 bases: TGCGCCAGCAGCCAAGTTGCGGGGGCCTCCTACGAGCAGTACTTC. Translated: CASSQVAGASYEQYF.

This chain joins TRBV5-6 and TRBJ2-1, with TRBD2 matching 14 bases. With 3 bases clipped from V and 3 bases from J, the junction kept 2 bases outside the gene matches. This CDR3 spans 16 amino acids. CDR1 and CDR2 (germline): SGHDT, YYEEEE. Here the CDR3 reads CASSWGTSGGYNEQFF. The CDR3 DNA reads TGTGCCAGCAGCTGGGGGACTAGCGGGGGCTACAATGAGCAGTTCTTC.

V is TRBV10-2 and J is TRBJ2-1, with a tentative D call TRBD1 (5 bases). CDR1 and CDR2 from the germline V gene are WSHSY and SAAADI. Trimming cost V 6 bases and J 10 bases, with 19 bases left between them. CDR3 size: 14 residues. The CDR3 sequence is CASRPSAGNREQFF. The CDR3 bases are TGCGCCAGCAGGCCCTCGGCAGGGAATAGGGAGCAGTTCTTC.

V and J are TRBV5-4 and TRBJ2-1; 11 bases are shared with TRBD2. CDR1 is SGHNT, CDR2 YYREEE, per germline (reference sequence). CDR3 length equals 16 residues. V gave up 2 bases and J gave up 8 bases; unmatched junction bases: 9. Here the CDR3 reads CASSFRLAGTGDEQFF. Here the CDR3 DNA reads TGTGCCAGCAGCTTCCGACTAGCGGGGACCGGAGATGAGCAGTTCTTC.

This chain's CDR3 is CASSLPRGLGNQPQHF. Written as DNA, the CDR3 is TGTGCCAGCAGTTTACCCAGGGGGCTGGGCAATCAGCCCCAGCATTTT. J is TRBJ1-5 and V is TRBV28, with 8 bases matching TRBD1. Germline trimming cut 2 bases from V and 2 bases from J; bases unmatched to any gene: 5. The CDR3 contains 16 residues. Germline V CDR1 and CDR2: MDHEN, SYDVKM. Full variable domain (remainder filled in from reference TRBV28 and TRBJ1-5): DVKVTQSSRYLVKRTGEKVFLECVQDMDHENMFWYRQDPGLGLRLIYFSYDVKMKEKGDIPEGYSVSREKKERFSLILESASTNQTSMYLCASSLPRGLGNQPQHFGDGTRLSIL.

The count of this clone is one. This chain links TRBV29-1 with TRBJ2-7; no reliable D call. Deletions cut 6 bases from V and 2 bases from J, with 14 bases between. The CDR3 totals 13 residues. CDR1 SQVTM and CDR2 ANQGSEA come from the germline V gene. The CDR3 spells CSVVEVRTYEQYF. Here the CDR3 DNA reads TGCAGCGTGGTCGAGGTAAGGACCTACGAGCAGTACTTC.

The chain joins TRBV6-5 to TRBJ1-5; 8 nucleotides line up with TRBD1. V lost 2 bases to trimming and J lost 7 bases; unmatched junction nucleotides: 4. CDR1 is MNHEY, CDR2 SVGAGI, per germline. The CDR3 covers 14 residues. The CDR3 DNA sequence: TGTGCCAGCAGTTACCTCAGGGGGCGGCAGCCCCAGCATTTT. Residues: CASSYLRGRQPQHF.

This clone has more than one count but fewer than ten. The V and J genes are TRBV4-3 and TRBJ1-2; D remains ambiguous. CDR3 length equals 17 residues. V dropped 3 bases and J dropped 1 base, with 18 bases sitting between them. CDR1 LGHNA and CDR2 YSLEER come from the germline V gene. CDR3: CASSQEVRAPINYGYTF. CDR3 bases: TGCGCCAGCAGCCAGGAGGTTAGGGCACCTATTAACTATGGCTACACCTTC.

A remark on this clone: This sample includes further DNA sequences coding for the same CDR3. The CDR3 DNA sequence: TGTGCCAGCAGTTTATCGCGGCAAGGAGAATCACCCCTCCACTTT. This translates into CASSLSRQGESPLHF. The chain is built from TRBV27 and TRBJ1-6; no firm D call. Germline lookup yields CDR1 MNHEY and CDR2 SMNVEV (reference sequence). This CDR3 spans 15 amino acids. V lost 0 bases and J 10 bases, leaving 13 bases between the germline ends.

V and J are TRBV5-4 and TRBJ1-3; D is uncertain. V lost 2 bases, J lost 4 bases, and 10 bases lay in between. In germline, CDR1 is SGHNT, CDR2 YYREEE (reference sequence). This CDR3 is 14 amino acids long. The DNA of the CDR3 is TGTGCCAGCAGCTTTCAAGGGAGCGGAAACACCATATATTTT. It encodes CASSFQGSGNTIYF.